The clone carrying this TCR beta chain occurred a few times. Its target is unknown. The sample originates from a study of cytomegalovirus exposure and HLA in healthy donors. The study's findings and limits: A likely sequencing artifact accounted for one observed cluster of highly shared sequence variants.

CDR3 length: 13 amino acids. V was pared by 5 bases and J by 8 bases, with 10 bases between. Germline V lookup: CDR1 SGHTA, CDR2 FQGNSA. Researchers ran the PCR with 60 Vbeta and 13 Jbeta primers. TCRdb keeps only in-frame clones here, not all; method: immunoSEQ multiplex PCR. Altogether 100,000 to 150,000 clones are present, over 65% being singletons, with the ten largest covering approximately 3.9%. This clonotype originated in a man in his forties in good health and CMV-seropositive. This chain links TRBV7-2 with TRBJ1-6; D not certain. Source material: PBMCs. CDR3 protein: CASSHRGDSPLHF. The CDR3 DNA reads TGTGCCAGCAGCCACCGGGGAGATTCACCCCTCCACTTT.